In this sample, the clone carrying this TCR beta chain turned up a few times. Original methodology: It was from CDR3 differences across clinicopathological groups that a distant-metastasis classifier for papillary thyroid cancer was built. Via MiXCR, TCRdb re-called the PCR reads. TCRdb, not the original authors, processed these V and J calls. The repertoire consists of approximately 19,000 clones, with around 38% occurring once and the leading ten covering roughly 24%. Before thyroid surgery, none of the patients had received any treatment. This entry comes from a study of metastatic and nonmetastatic thyroid tumors. At the level of the study: Repertoires were compared across blood and tumor or nodule tissue from malignant and benign thyroid patients.

In germline, CDR1 is MNHEY, CDR2 SVGAGI. V dropped 2 bases and J dropped 6; count of bases not matched to a gene: 2. There are 14 residues in the CDR3. V usage is TRBV6-5 and J usage is TRBJ1-5; the match to TRBD1 covers 9 bases. This clonotype originated in a female donor with papillary thyroid cancer or a benign thyroid nodule (not recorded which). Some clones in this sample may be carry-over from other donors' samples. What was sequenced was tumor tissue. This CDR3 is CASSYRQGVQPQHF. The CDR3, as DNA: TGTGCCAGCAGTTACCGACAGGGGGTTCAGCCCCAGCATTTT.